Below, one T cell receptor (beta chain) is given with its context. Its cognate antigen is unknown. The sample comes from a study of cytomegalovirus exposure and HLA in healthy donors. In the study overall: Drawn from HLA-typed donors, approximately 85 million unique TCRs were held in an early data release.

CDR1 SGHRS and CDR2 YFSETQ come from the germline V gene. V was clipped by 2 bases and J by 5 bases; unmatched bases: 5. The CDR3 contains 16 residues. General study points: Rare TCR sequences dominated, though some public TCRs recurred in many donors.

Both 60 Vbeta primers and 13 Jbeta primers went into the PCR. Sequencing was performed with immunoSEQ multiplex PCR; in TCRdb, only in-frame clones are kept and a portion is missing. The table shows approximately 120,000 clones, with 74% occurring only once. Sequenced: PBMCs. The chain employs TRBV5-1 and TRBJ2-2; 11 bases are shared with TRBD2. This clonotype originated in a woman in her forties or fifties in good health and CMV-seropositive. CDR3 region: CASSLGTSGPTGELFF. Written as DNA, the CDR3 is TGCGCCAGCAGCTTAGGGACTAGCGGTCCGACCGGGGAGCTGTTTTTT.